The 10 T cell receptor beta chains listed next were all sequenced from one sample in a study of response to subunit inactivated influenza vaccine listed by TCRdb under 2018. Library generation was performed with RT-PCR. The instrument given in TCRdb is Illumina HiSeq 2500. TCRdb's own reprocessing of the public reads used fastp at Q25 and MiXCR and kept productive beta chains. CDR3 protein sequences are deduplicated, and each keeps its most common genes and DNA. In all, the sample holds roughly 570,000 distinct CDR3 sequences, and around 15% of those were seen once. The ten largest clones take up 11% of the sample. The sequences come from PBMCs from blood, collected 11 to 12 days after vaccination. The receptors shown here come from a middle-aged man who received an inactivated influenza vaccine. Donor details come from another sample of the same person, matched by shared clones.

A remark on this clonotype: Germline and junction disagree at one end, which may indicate a read error. The chain couples TRBV30 to TRBJ1-4; TRBD1 matches 9 bases. The CDR3 is made up of 15 amino acids. Germline V gives CDR1 GTSNPN, CDR2 SVGIG (reference sequence). Written as DNA, the CDR3 is TGTGCCTGGCAAGGGCTAGGGACAGGGTTCGAAAAACTTTTTTTT. This gives the protein CAWQGLGTGFEKLFF.

The rearrangement joins TRBV6-1 to TRBJ2-4, with 7 bases fitting TRBD1. Germline CDR1 and CDR2: MNHNS and SASEGT. The J segment lost 7 bases and the V segment lost 6 bases, leaving 6 bases of the junction unmatched. This CDR3 contains 13 residues. The CDR3 sequence is CASRFLQGNIQYF. CDR3 nucleotide sequence: TGTGCCAGCAGATTCCTACAGGGGAACATTCAGTACTTC.

This clonotype has a count of ten or more. The chain carries TRBV6-2 or TRBV6-3 and TRBJ2-5, with 9 positions matching TRBD1. CDR1 and CDR2 (germline): MNHEY, SVGEGT. The CDR3 contains 18 residues. V shed 7 bases and J 2 bases; nucleotides not matched to a gene: 17. As DNA, the CDR3 is TGTGCCAGCAATAATTCGAGAGTCCGGGACAGGGCTCAAGAGACCCAGTACTTC. It specifies CASNNSRVRDRAQETQYF.

This clonotype was seen ten or more times. The chain employs TRBV14 and TRBJ1-6; tentative D call: TRBD1 (5 bases). V lost 3 bases and J 0 bases, leaving 6 bases between the germline ends. The CDR3 contains 15 residues. Germline lookup yields CDR1 SGHDN and CDR2 FVKESK. CDR3 in amino acids: CASSQGGSYNSPLHF. CDR3 nucleotides: TGTGCCAGCAGCCAGGGGGGCTCCTATAATTCACCCCTCCACTTT.

The CDR3 reads CASSLFRLAVYNEQFF. The CDR3, as DNA: TGTGCCAGCAGCTTGTTCAGACTAGCGGTCTACAATGAGCAGTTCTTC. This chain links TRBV5-5 with TRBJ2-1; 9 bases match TRBD2. This CDR3 is 16 amino acids long. Germline V lookup: CDR1 SGHKS, CDR2 YYEKEE (reference sequence). V dropped 1 base and J dropped 3; count of bases not matched to a gene: 5.

The sample holds a few counts of this clonotype. The chain links TRBV28 to TRBJ2-5; D is possibly TRBD2 (5 bases). The germline V gene encodes CDR1 MDHEN and CDR2 SYDVKM. The V end lost 5 bases, the J end lost 2 bases, and 9 bases lay between the germline ends. This CDR3 has 13 amino acids. CDR3 loop: CASSIPGQETQYF. In nucleotides, the CDR3 is TGTGCCAGCAGTATACCGGGACAAGAGACCCAGTACTTC.

This clonotype was detected many times. This chain uses TRBV28 with TRBJ2-4; no definite D call. Germline V lookup: CDR1 MDHEN, CDR2 SYDVKM. This CDR3 spans 13 amino acids. Deletions cut 4 bases from V and 0 bases from J, with 4 bases between. The DNA of the CDR3 is TGTGCCAGCAGTTACATAGCCAAAAACATTCAGTACTTC. Protein: CASSYIAKNIQYF.

This clonotype has just a few counts. The chain carries TRBV3-1 and TRBJ1-1, with D hard to call. The length of the CDR3 is 12 residues. Germline V gene sequence: CDR1 LGHDT, CDR2 YNNKEL (reference sequence). Trimming took off 8 bases at V and 1 base at J, with 8 bases between the two ends. This chain's CDR3 is CASCLGNTEAFF. The CDR3 region has the DNA TGTGCCAGCTGTCTGGGGAACACTGAAGCTTTCTTT.

The chain couples TRBV28 to TRBJ2-5; TRBD2 matches at 7 bases. Germline CDR1 and CDR2: MDHEN and SYDVKM. The CDR3 totals 14 residues. The junction had 4 bases not matched to a gene; V was cut back by 5 bases and J by 1 base. Here the CDR3 reads CASSLAEFQETQYF. The CDR3, as DNA: TGTGCCAGCAGTCTAGCGGAGTTCCAAGAGACCCAGTACTTC.

The chain combines TRBV12-3 or TRBV12-4 with TRBJ1-1; D might be TRBD1 (5 bases). The CDR3 has 14 residues. V was cut by 7 bases and J by 1 base, with 13 bases left in between. The DNA of the CDR3 is TGTGCCAGCACTCTTGGAGGGACGAACACTGAAGCTTTCTTT. Translating it yields CASTLGGTNTEAFF.